This TCR beta chain emerged from a study of radiation and T cells in renal cell carcinoma. Clones were sequenced by immunoSEQ multiplex PCR, and TCRdb holds only the in-frame ones, with some missing. Of 100,000 to 150,000 clones listed, 81% are singletons. The CDR3 consists of 15 residues. V gave up 4 bases and J gave up 2 bases; unmatched junction bases: 5. Per germline, CDR1 SNHLY and CDR2 FYNNEI. Documented time point: blood 2 weeks post-SBRT. The treatment here: 15 Gy SBRT to primary tumor, nephrectomy 4 weeks later. The sequence derives from a man aged 45-65 years with renal cell carcinoma. V gene TRBV2 combines with J gene TRBJ2-3; 8 nucleotides match TRBD1. The sequences come from blood, collected from a patient whose treatment included radiotherapy and nephrectomy. This chain's CDR3 is CASSATGADTDTQYF. The CDR3 DNA follows: TGTGCCAGCAGTGCGACAGGGGCGGACACAGATACGCAGTATTTT.